This TCR beta chain was captured by sequencing in a study of shared clonotypes between healthy human individuals. For sorted subsets, roughly 210 ng DNA per replicate equaled some 27,000 T cell genomes. Method: immunoSEQ multiplex PCR; TCRdb's copy keeps in-frame clones and lacks some. The sample lists some 1.4 million clones, roughly 96% seen once, with roughly 1.1% in the top ten. This CDR3 has 16 residues. Germline V gene lookup returns CDR1 MNHEY and CDR2 SMNVEV (reference sequence). V gave up 5 bases and J gave up 1 base; unmatched junction bases: 8. The TCR originated in a man aged 30 to 45 in good health. Sequenced material: naive CD4+ T cells sorted from blood. Subset: CD45RA+ positively selected. This rearrangement joins TRBV27 to TRBJ1-1; TRBD1 aligns across 9 bases. The CDR3 nucleotides read TGTGCCAGCAGTCGAGCAAGGACAGGGGCGAACACTGAAGCTTTCTTT. Translated: CASSRARTGANTEAFF.